The subject of this entry is one T cell receptor beta chain. Only in-frame clones appear in the TCRdb table, and some are missing; sequencing was by immunoSEQ multiplex PCR. The sample gives 90,000 to 100,000 clones, nearly 97% of which show up once; approximately 0.22% is in the top ten. The data are from a study of technical replicates of blood from a few donors. The V and J ends lost 7 bases and 2 bases, in that order; junction bases with no gene match: 5. This CDR3 contains 13 residues. CDR1 is MNHNY, CDR2 SVGAGI, per germline (reference sequence). The sequencing sample was made of T cells isolated from PBMCs. The chain is built from TRBV6-6 and TRBJ2-7; the match to TRBD2 covers 7 bases. The source is a human donor in good health. CDR3 bases: TGTGCCAGCACCGGGGGGTCAACCTACGAGCAGTACTTC. It yields the protein CASTGGSTYEQYF.